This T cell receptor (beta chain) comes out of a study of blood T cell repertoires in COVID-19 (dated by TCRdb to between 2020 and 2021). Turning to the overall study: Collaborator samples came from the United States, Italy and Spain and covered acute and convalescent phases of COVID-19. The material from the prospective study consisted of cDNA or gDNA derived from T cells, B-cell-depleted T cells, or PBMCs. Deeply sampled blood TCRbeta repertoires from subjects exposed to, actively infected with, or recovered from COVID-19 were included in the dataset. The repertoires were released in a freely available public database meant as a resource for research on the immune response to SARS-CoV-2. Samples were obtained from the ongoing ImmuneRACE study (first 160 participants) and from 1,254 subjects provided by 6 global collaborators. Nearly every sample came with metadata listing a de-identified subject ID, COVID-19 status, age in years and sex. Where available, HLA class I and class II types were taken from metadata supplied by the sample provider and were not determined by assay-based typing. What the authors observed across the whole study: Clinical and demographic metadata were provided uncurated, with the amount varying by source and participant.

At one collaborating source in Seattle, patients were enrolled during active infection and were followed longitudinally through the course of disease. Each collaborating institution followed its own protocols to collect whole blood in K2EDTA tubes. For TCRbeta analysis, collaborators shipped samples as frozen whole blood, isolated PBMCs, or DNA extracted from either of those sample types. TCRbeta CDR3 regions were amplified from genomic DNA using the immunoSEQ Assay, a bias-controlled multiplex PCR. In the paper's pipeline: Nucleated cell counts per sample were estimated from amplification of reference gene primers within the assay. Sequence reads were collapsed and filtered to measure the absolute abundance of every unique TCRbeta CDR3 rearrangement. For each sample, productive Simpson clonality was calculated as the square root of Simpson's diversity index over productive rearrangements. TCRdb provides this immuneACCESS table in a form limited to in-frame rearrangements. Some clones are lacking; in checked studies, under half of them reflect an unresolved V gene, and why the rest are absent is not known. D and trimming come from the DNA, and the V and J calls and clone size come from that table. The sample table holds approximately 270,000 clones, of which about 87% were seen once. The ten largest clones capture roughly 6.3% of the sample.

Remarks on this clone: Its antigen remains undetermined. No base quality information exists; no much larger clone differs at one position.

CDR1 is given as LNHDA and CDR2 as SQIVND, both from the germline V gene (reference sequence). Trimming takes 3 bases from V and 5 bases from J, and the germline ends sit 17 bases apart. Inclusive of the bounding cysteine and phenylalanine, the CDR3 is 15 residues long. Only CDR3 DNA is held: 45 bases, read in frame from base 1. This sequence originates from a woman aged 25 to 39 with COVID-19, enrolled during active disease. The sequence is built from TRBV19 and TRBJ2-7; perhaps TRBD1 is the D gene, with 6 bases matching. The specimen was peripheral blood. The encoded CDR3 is CASSMGSGQPNEQYF. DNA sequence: TGTGCCAGTAGTATGGGGTCGGGACAACCTAACGAGCAGTACTTC.